Following are 19 T cell receptor beta chains from one sample sequenced in a study of graft-versus-host responses after intestinal transplantation. Clones were sequenced by immunoSEQ multiplex PCR, and TCRdb holds only the in-frame ones, with some missing. The profile shows about 18,000 clones, roughly 37% of them singletons. Source: alloreactive CD4+ T cells from a mixed lymphocyte reaction culture, taken before intestinal transplant. The sample's subset: CFSE-low proliferating T cells sorted from roughly 6-day pre-transplant mixed lymphocyte reaction (GvH or HvG direction). The receptors originated from a human patient who received an intestinal transplant.

Here the CDR3 DNA reads TGTGCCAGCAGCGTAGGGCGGGGCTGGGGTTCACCCCTCCACTTT. The encoded protein is CASSVGRGWGSPLHF. The V and J genes are TRBV9 and TRBJ1-6, with D tentatively TRBD1 (5 bases). V was trimmed by 0 bases and J by 9 bases, leaving 13 bases between them. CDR1 is SGDLS, CDR2 YYNGEE, per germline. The CDR3 sequence is 15 residues long.

The J gene is TRBJ2-3, the V gene TRBV5-1, with unresolved D. Per the germline V gene, CDR1 is SGHRS and CDR2 is YFSETQ. The V gene lost 1 base and the J gene lost 5 bases, with 20 bases spanning the gap. This CDR3 has 17 amino acids. CDR3 DNA: TGCGCCAGCAGCTTGTGGGGAATTATTAGGCTGGAAGATACGCAGTATTTT. As protein: CASSLWGIIRLEDTQYF.

The J gene is TRBJ1-1, the V gene TRBV29-1; D is ambiguous. This CDR3 comprises 13 residues. Trimming removed 1 base at V and 4 bases at J, with 10 bases between. Germline loops: CDR1 SQVTM, CDR2 ANQGSEA. The CDR3 DNA follows: TGCAGCGTTGAAGTGTTAGTAGGCACTGAAGCTTTCTTT. Its protein is CSVEVLVGTEAFF.

This clone was seen a single time. The rearrangement uses TRBV5-1 and TRBJ2-3; 12 positions match TRBD2. This CDR3 has 18 residues. The germline V gene has CDR1 SGHRS and CDR2 YFSETQ. Trimming at V came to 0 bases and at J to 2 bases, leaving 7 bases not matched to a gene. This CDR3 reads CASSLGLAGASLTDTQYF. Here the CDR3 DNA reads TGCGCCAGCAGCTTGGGACTAGCGGGGGCCTCACTCACAGATACGCAGTATTTT.

This clone was observed a few times. V gene TRBV7-9 combines with J gene TRBJ1-1; D is unresolved. The germline gives CDR1 SEHNR, CDR2 FQNEAQ (reference sequence). CDR3 length: 13 residues. Trimming took off 7 bases at V and 6 bases at J, with 15 bases between the two ends. The CDR3, as DNA: TGTGCCAGCACCCCTTCCCCTTTTCCTGAAGCTTTCTTT. Amino acids: CASTPSPFPEAFF. Full variable domain (outside the CDR3, taken from reference TRBV7-9 and TRBJ1-1): DTGVSQNPRHKITKRGQNVTFRCDPISEHNRLYWYRQTLGQGPEFLTYFQNEAQLEKSRLLSDRFSAERPKGSFSTLEIQRTEQGDSAMYLCASTPSPFPEAFFGQGTRLTVV.

V usage is TRBV6-5 and J usage is TRBJ1-5; D not certain. Germline V lookup: CDR1 MNHEY, CDR2 SVGAGI. The CDR3 sequence is 14 residues long. V dropped 7 bases and J dropped 0 bases, with 10 bases sitting between them. The CDR3, as DNA: TGTGCCAGCAAGCCGGGCCCTAGCAATCAGCCCCAGCATTTT. Protein sequence: CASKPGPSNQPQHF.

This chain joins TRBV5-6 and TRBJ2-2; D remains unclear. Germline-derived CDR1 and CDR2 are SGHDT and YYEEEE. This CDR3 region has 16 residues. Between the trimmed V and J ends, which lost 2 bases and 1 base, there was a span of 12 bases. CDR3 DNA sequence: TGTGCCAGCAGCTTAACACTTTGGGGGAACACCGGGGAGCTGTTTTTT. Its translation is CASSLTLWGNTGELFF.

This rearrangement joins TRBV6-1 to TRBJ1-3, with 8 positions matching TRBD1. The junction had 1 base not matched to a gene; V was cut back by 5 bases and J by 1 base. Per germline, CDR1 MNHNS and CDR2 SASEGT. The CDR3 sequence is 14 residues long. The CDR3 DNA is TGTGCCAGCAGTTGGACAGGGTCTGGAAACACCATATATTTT. Amino acid sequence: CASSWTGSGNTIYF.

V and J are TRBV6-1 and TRBJ2-1, with D perhaps matching TRBD1 or TRBD2 (5 bases each). The germline CDR1 and CDR2 sequences are MNHNS and SASEGT. CDR3 length: 11 residues. CDR3 loop: CALGTPNEQFF. Written as DNA, the CDR3 is TGTGCTTTAGGGACCCCTAATGAGCAGTTCTTC.

This chain connects TRBV4-1 to TRBJ2-5, with TRBD2 matching 8 bases. CDR3 length: 16 residues. Germline-derived CDR1 and CDR2 are MGHRA and YSYEKL. V lost 4 bases to trimming and J lost 1 base; unmatched junction nucleotides: 8. CDR3 sequence: CASSLSRLAPQETQYF. CDR3 in DNA: TGCGCCAGCAGCCTCAGCAGACTAGCGCCCCAAGAGACCCAGTACTTC.

By frequency in the sample, this clone is medium-sized. This rearrangement joins TRBV19 to TRBJ1-4; no definite D call. Trimming left V 3 bases short and J 2 bases short, with 10 bases between. Germline values: CDR1 LNHDA, CDR2 SQIVND (reference sequence). The CDR3 runs to 15 residues. CDR3 residues: CASSMIRTTNEKLFF. As DNA, the CDR3 is TGTGCCAGTAGTATGATCAGGACTACTAATGAAAAACTGTTTTTT.

V is TRBV7-9 and J is TRBJ2-3; 14 bases match TRBD2. CDR1 is SEHNR, CDR2 FQNEAQ, per germline (reference sequence). The CDR3 has 17 amino acids. V was clipped by 11 bases and J by 3 bases; unmatched bases: 13. The CDR3, as DNA: TGTGCCGATAGCCCCCGGACTAGCGGGGGGACGACAGATACGCAGTATTTT. This codes for CADSPRTSGGTTDTQYF. Together with reference TRBV7-9 and TRBJ2-3, the CDR3 gives the full variable domain: DTGVSQNPRHKITKRGQNVTFRCDPISEHNRLYWYRQTLGQGPEFLTYFQNEAQLEKSRLLSDRFSAERPKGSFSTLEIQRTEQGDSAMYLCADSPRTSGGTTDTQYFGPGTRLTVL.

This clone is labeled as medium-sized. This chain joins TRBV7-2 and TRBJ1-2; possibly TRBD1 for D (5 bases). V lost 5 bases to trimming and J lost 8 bases, with 12 bases between them. CDR1 is SGHTA and CDR2 is FQGNSA in the germline V gene. CDR3 size: 12 residues. CDR3 residues: CASSTRVAGYTF. CDR3 nucleotide sequence: TGTGCCAGCAGCACCAGGGTTGCCGGCTACACCTTC.

This chain joins TRBV7-6 and TRBJ2-7; D is perhaps TRBD2 (6 bases). CDR1 and CDR2 (germline): SGHVS, FNYEAQ. V gave up 4 bases and J gave up 2 bases, with 18 bases separating them. This CDR3 is 16 amino acids long. The DNA of the CDR3 is TGTGCCAGCAGCTCTGGAGGGCCTGAGGTCACCTACGAGCAGTACTTC. Translation: CASSSGGPEVTYEQYF. Filled out from reference TRBV7-6 and TRBJ2-7, the complete variable domain reads GAGVSQSPRYKVTKRGQDVALRCDPISGHVSLYWYRQALGQGPEFLTYFNYEAQQDKSGLPNDRFSAERPEGSISTLTIQRTEQRDSAMYRCASSSGGPEVTYEQYFGPGTRLTVT.

V and J are TRBV5-1 and TRBJ1-5; a weak D match, TRBD1 (5 bases). V was clipped by 1 base and J by 1 base, with 9 bases between them. Germline loops: CDR1 SGHRS, CDR2 YFSETQ. The CDR3 totals 15 residues. CDR3 loop: CASSLMGGSNQPQHF. The CDR3 coding sequence is TGCGCCAGCAGCTTGATGGGGGGGAGCAATCAGCCCCAGCATTTT.

This clone showed up just a few times. This sequence joins TRBV18 and TRBJ1-5; D uncertain. The germline V gene encodes CDR1 KGHSH and CDR2 LQKENI. CDR3 length: 13 amino acids. V dropped 6 bases and J dropped 7 bases, with 13 bases sitting between them. This CDR3 is CASSLRQGQPQHF. The CDR3 region has the DNA TGTGCCAGCTCCCTACGCCAAGGGCAGCCCCAGCATTTT.

The rearrangement joins TRBV4-1 to TRBJ1-1; D perhaps matches TRBD1 (5 bases). Germline values: CDR1 MGHRA, CDR2 YSYEKL. The V and J ends lost 5 bases and 2 bases respectively, with 18 bases between them. CDR3 length: 16 residues. The CDR3 coding sequence is TGCGCCAGCAGCTCCCACCTGCCGAGGGGAAACACTGAAGCTTTCTTT. It specifies CASSSHLPRGNTEAFF.

V and J are TRBV10-3 and TRBJ2-1, with D hard to call. Deletions cut 4 bases from V and 0 bases from J, with 10 bases between. Germline V gene data show CDR1 as ENHRY and CDR2 as SYGVKD. This CDR3 contains 15 residues. The chain's CDR3 is CAISGGGNSYNEQFF. The CDR3 DNA is TGTGCCATCAGTGGTGGTGGAAACTCCTACAATGAGCAGTTCTTC.

This clone rates as medium-sized. This sequence joins TRBV7-2 and TRBJ2-3, with TRBD2 identical over 13 bases. V lost 2 bases and J lost 8; bases outside the gene matches: 1. Germline V gives CDR1 SGHTA, CDR2 FQGNSA. This CDR3 is 14 amino acids long. The CDR3: CASSLTSGRGTQYF. Written as DNA, the CDR3 is TGTGCCAGCAGCTTAACTAGCGGGAGGGGTACGCAGTATTTT.